A selection of T cell receptor beta chains follows, all from one sample in a study of blood T cell repertoires in COVID-19. Sequencing was performed with immunoSEQ multiplex PCR; in TCRdb, only in-frame clones are kept and a portion is missing. The sample has about 150,000 clones; about 79% are singletons. Sequenced: peripheral blood. The receptors originated from a woman aged 50 to 65 in a cohort sampled during active or convalescent COVID-19. Both conserved end residues are part of each CDR3. Fields, in order: CDR3 length, J gene, V gene, CDR3 protein.

14 TRBJ1-2 TRBV5-4 CASSSGTGLWGYTF
17 TRBJ2-3 TRBV2 CASSGGFGSLSTDTQYF
13 TRBJ2-3 TRBV29-1 CSVRGHGTDTQYF
13 TRBJ1-1 TRBV23-1 CASGPTGAAGAFF
14 TRBJ2-7 TRBV29-1 CSVGGTGRSYEQYF
13 TRBJ1-1 TRBV4-3 CASSQSFLAEAFF
15 TRBJ2-1 TRBV2 CASSPTRRLYNEQFF
16 TRBJ1-5 TRBV19 CASTRTGGFGNQPQHF
14 TRBJ2-3 TRBV5-5 CASMISGDADTQYF
15 TRBJ2-5 TRBV7-3 CASSFSGGPRETQYF
16 TRBJ1-4 TRBV5-1 CASSLAVGRWAGKLFF
13 TRBJ1-2 TRBV12-3/TRBV12-4 CASSLNLNYGYTF
14 TRBJ2-2 TRBV7-3 CASSTVGYTGELFF
11 TRBJ1-4 TRBV20-1 CSVPFQEKLFF
11 TRBJ2-7 TRBV12-3/TRBV12-4 CASSLVGEQYF
15 TRBJ1-6 TRBV7-2 CASSLLTGYNSPLHF
17 TRBJ1-2 TRBV30 CAWSVGFTRLRTGGYTF
16 TRBJ1-3 TRBV7-9 CASSLGRAISGNTIYF
17 TRBJ2-2 TRBV9 CASSVPRDRGNTGELFF
14 TRBJ1-2 TRBV5-1 CASSPQNTNYGYTF
15 TRBJ1-1 TRBV10-3 CATTRAVAGSREAFF
14 TRBJ2-1 TRBV2 CASSLSGVRNEQFF
14 TRBJ2-3 TRBV25-1 CASSTQGGRDTQYF
17 TRBJ2-5 TRBV5-5 CASSLAGFGQGKETQYF
10 TRBJ2-5 TRBV11-2 CASSLGPGDF
14 TRBJ2-1 TRBV29-1 CSARRDKGYNEQFF
14 TRBJ1-2 TRBV11-2 CASSRRDSNYGYTF
17 TRBJ2-2 TRBV24-1 CATSDPGTGLNTGELFF
16 TRBJ2-4 TRBV19 CASSGQQGIAKNIQYF
11 TRBJ1-1 TRBV2 CASSSDTEAFF
12 TRBJ1-1 TRBV6-5 CASTIDRDEAFF
13 TRBJ1-2 TRBV12-3/TRBV12-4 CASRMDRNYGYTF
15 TRBJ2-1 TRBV7-2 CASSSRTGTDNEQFF
15 TRBJ2-2 TRBV7-2 CASSRDSGGAAELFF
13 TRBJ1-5 TRBV19 CASNVEAYQPQHF
14 TRBJ2-2 TRBV6-2/TRBV6-3 CASNPGTVTGELFF
16 TRBJ2-3 TRBV24-1 CATSDLSGQGANTQYF
15 TRBJ2-1 TRBV2 CASRVAQGTFNEQFF
20 TRBJ1-1 TRBV3-1/TRBV3-2 CASSSGQTGLLAAMNTEAFF
15 TRBJ1-4 TRBV6-6 CASSVLGQPNEKLFF
14 TRBJ2-3 TRBV7-2 CASTWAGLTDTQYF
19 TRBJ1-1 TRBV4-1 CASSHITLTGRTMNTEAFF
15 TRBJ2-2 TRBV7-9 CASSLGGGVTGELFF
14 TRBJ1-5 TRBV11-2 CASSLTGYDQPQHF
15 TRBJ2-6 TRBV7-2 CASSLGGPGANVLTF
14 TRBJ2-1 TRBV11-2 CASSRGGGNNEQFF
14 TRBJ2-7 TRBV10-3 CAIRDDDRGYEQYF
16 TRBJ1-6 TRBV4-1 CASSRGQVDYNSPLHF
15 TRBJ1-1 TRBV6-2/TRBV6-3 CASSYQDRANTEAFF
16 TRBJ2-5 TRBV6-5 CASSYFGGVHQETQYF
13 TRBJ1-5 TRBV6-5 CASRAGDNQPQHF
12 TRBJ1-1 TRBV11-2 CASSPELGEAFF